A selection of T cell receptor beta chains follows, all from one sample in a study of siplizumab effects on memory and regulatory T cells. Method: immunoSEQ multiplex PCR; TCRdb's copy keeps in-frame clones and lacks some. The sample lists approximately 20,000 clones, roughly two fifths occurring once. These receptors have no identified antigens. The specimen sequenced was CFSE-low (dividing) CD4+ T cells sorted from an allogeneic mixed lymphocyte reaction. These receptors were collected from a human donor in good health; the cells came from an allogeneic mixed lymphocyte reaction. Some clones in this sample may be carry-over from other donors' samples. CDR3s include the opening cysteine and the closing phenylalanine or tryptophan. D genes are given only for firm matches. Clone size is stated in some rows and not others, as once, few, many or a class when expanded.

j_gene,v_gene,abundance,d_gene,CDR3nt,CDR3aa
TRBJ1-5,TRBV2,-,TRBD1,TGTGCCAGCAGTTATTCCGGGACAGCTAATCAGCCCCAGCATTTT,CASSYSGTANQPQHF
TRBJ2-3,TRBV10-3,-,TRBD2,TGTGCCATCACCTCCGGGACTAGCGGGGGGGCCACAGATACGCAGTATTTT,CAITSGTSGGATDTQYF
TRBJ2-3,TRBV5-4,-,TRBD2,TGTGCCAGCAGCCCTAGCGGACAAGATACGCAGTATTTT,CASSPSGQDTQYF
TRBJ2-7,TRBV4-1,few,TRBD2,TGCGCCAGCAGCCAAGACCTAGCGGGAGGCCTCGCCTACGAGCAGTACTTC,CASSQDLAGGLAYEQYF
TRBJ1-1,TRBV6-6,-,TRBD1,TGTGCCGCCGGGCAGGGGGTTGGTGTCACTGAAGCTTTCTTT,CAAGQGVGVTEAFF
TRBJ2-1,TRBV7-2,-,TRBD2,TGTGCCAGCAGCTTTTCGAGGACTAGCGGGGCCTACAATGAGCAGTTCTTC,CASSFSRTSGAYNEQFF
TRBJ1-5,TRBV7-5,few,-,TGTGCCAGAAGCTTGACCGGGACAGGGAGGTTTGTATTTCGTCAGCCCCAGCATTTT,CARSLTGTGRFVFRQPQHF
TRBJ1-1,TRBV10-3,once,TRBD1,TGTGCCATCACCACAGGGGATACTGAAGCTTTCTTT,CAITTGDTEAFF
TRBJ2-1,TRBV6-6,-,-,TGTGCCAGCAGTTACTTCGTTGTTGAGCAGTTCTTC,CASSYFVVEQFF
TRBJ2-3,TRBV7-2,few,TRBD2,TGTGCCAGCAGCTTAGTAGCGGGAAGCACAGATACGCAGTATTTT,CASSLVAGSTDTQYF
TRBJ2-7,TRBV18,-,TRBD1,TGTGCCAGCTCACCGGTCGGGACAGGAAACTACGAGCAGTACTTC,CASSPVGTGNYEQYF
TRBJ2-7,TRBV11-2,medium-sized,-,TGTGCCAGCAGCTTCACCAGGGAGCCGTACGAGCAGTACTTC,CASSFTREPYEQYF
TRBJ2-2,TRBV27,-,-,TGTGCCAGCAGTTTATCGCACTCACCTAGGACGGCTGAACACCGGGGAGCTGTTTTT,CASSLSHSPRTAEHRGAVF
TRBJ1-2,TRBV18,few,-,TGTGCCAGCTCACCCGGGGAACCCTATGGCTACACCTTC,CASSPGEPYGYTF
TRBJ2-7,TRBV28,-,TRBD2,TGTGCCAGCAGAGGGACTACCGCCTACGAGCAGTACTTC,CASRGTTAYEQYF
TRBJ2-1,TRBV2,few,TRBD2,TGTGCCAGCAGTGCCTCGAGCGGGGGAGAGCAGTTCTTC,CASSASSGGEQFF
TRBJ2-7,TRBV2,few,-,TGTGCCAGCAGTGGAATAGAACAGAGCTACGAGCAGTACTTC,CASSGIEQSYEQYF
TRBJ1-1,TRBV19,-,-,TGTGCCAGTAGTAGATACGCGGACAACACTGAAGCTTTCTTT,CASSRYADNTEAFF
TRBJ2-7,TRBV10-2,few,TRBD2,TGCGCCAGCAGCCTAGCGGGAGGGGACGAGCAGTACTTC,CASSLAGGDEQYF
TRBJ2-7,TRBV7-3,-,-,TGTGCCAGCAGCTTAATGCCGCAGGGAGGCGAGCAGTACTTC,CASSLMPQGGEQYF
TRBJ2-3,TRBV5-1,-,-,TGCGCCAGCAGCTCGCTCGAGGGACACCTCACAGATACGCAGTATTTT,CASSSLEGHLTDTQYF
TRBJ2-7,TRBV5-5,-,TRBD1,TGTGCCAGCAGACCCGGACAGGGCCAACCCTCCTACGAGCAGTACTTC,CASRPGQGQPSYEQYF
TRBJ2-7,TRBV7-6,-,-,TGTGCCAGCAGCCTGGCGGGGGCCGTTGTCCACGAGCAGTACTTC,CASSLAGAVVHEQYF
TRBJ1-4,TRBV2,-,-,TGTGCCAGCACTTCCGGACCCAGATATGAAAAACTGTTTTTT,CASTSGPRYEKLFF
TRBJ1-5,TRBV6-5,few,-,TGTGCCAGCAGTTACTCGGCATCGTTGCCCCAGCATTTT,CASSYSASLPQHF
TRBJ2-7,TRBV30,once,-,TGTGCCTCTAAGCTACTTGGGGACTGCGAGCAGTACTTC,CASKLLGDCEQYF
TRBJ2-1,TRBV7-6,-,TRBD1,TGTGCCAGCAGCCTAGACAGGGTCCAGGGTGAGCAGTTCTTC,CASSLDRVQGEQFF
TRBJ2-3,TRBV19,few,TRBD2,TGTGCCAGTAGTCAGGTCGGACTAGCGGGAACAGATACGCAGTATTTT,CASSQVGLAGTDTQYF
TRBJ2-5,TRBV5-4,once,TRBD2,TGTGCCAGCAGCTTGGGGACTAGCGGGGCAGGAGAGACCCAGTACTTC,CASSLGTSGAGETQYF
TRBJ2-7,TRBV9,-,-,TGTGCCAGCAGCCTAGGGGGAGGCCCGGGGGAGCAGTACTTC,CASSLGGGPGEQYF
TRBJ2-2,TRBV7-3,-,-,TGTGCCAGCAGCTTCCTGTCTGGGGGCACCGGGGAGCTGTTTTTT,CASSFLSGGTGELFF
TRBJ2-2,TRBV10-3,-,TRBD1,TGTGCCATCAGTGATTCTGGGACAGGGGACACCGGGGAGCTGTTTTTT,CAISDSGTGDTGELFF
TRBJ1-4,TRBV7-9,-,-,TGTGCCAGCAGCTTTTTGCAGAATGAAAAACTGTTTTTT,CASSFLQNEKLFF
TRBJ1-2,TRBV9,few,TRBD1,TGTGCCAGCAGCGCTCAACCCCGGACAGGAACCTATGGCTACACCTTC,CASSAQPRTGTYGYTF
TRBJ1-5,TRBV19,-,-,TGTGCCAGTAGAGTACAGCCAATCTCGGGGAATCAGCCCCAGCATTTT,CASRVQPISGNQPQHF
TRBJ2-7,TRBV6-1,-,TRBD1,TGTGCCAGCCGAGAGGACAGGGGGCTACGGCAGTACTTC,CASREDRGLRQYF